This T cell receptor (beta chain) stems from a study of pediatric ulcerative colitis. Notes on the study in general: Repertoires came from total lymphocyte DNA, not specific subsets. Ulcerative colitis patients shared more blood-rectal clones than controls.

Up to 500,000 reads were sequenced per sample. Using immunoSEQ multiplex PCR, the repertoire was profiled, and TCRdb retains in-frame clones only, with some absent. The sample lists tens of thousands of clones, about four fifths seen once, with around 3.8% in the top ten. Rectal tissue came from one to two pinch biopsies taken at colonoscopy. A word on this clone: Its antigen is not known.

Trimming pared 5 bases from V and 0 bases from J, leaving 11 bases between. This CDR3 region has 16 residues. CDR1 is SEHNR and CDR2 is FQNEAQ in the germline V gene (reference sequence). This clonotype was sampled from a girl aged 10-17 years with moderate ulcerative colitis. This chain uses TRBV7-9 with TRBJ1-6; tentatively, D is TRBD1 (5 bases). What was sequenced was gut tissue. In nucleotides, the CDR3 is TGTGCCAGCAGCAGGGACGGCAGCTCCTATAATTCACCCCTCCACTTT. Protein: CASSRDGSSYNSPLHF.